This T cell receptor beta chain was sequenced during a study of tumor and adjacent non-tumor tissue in lung cancer. Across the study: Histology: about a dozen adenocarcinoma, a couple of squamous cell carcinoma, 1 small cell lung cancer.

Germline V lookup: CDR1 MNHEY, CDR2 SVGEGT. This CDR3 has 12 residues. The template was RNA from unsorted bulk tissue. This non-tumor lung sample came from over 3 cm beyond the tumor edge. Donors were chemotherapy-naive, newly diagnosed lung cancer surgical patients in China, August–late 2014. As concerns this clonotype: An end of the junction does not agree with germline; a read error may underlie this.

TCRbeta libraries were built with three rounds of nested PCR, modified from ARM-PCR. Each CDR3 protein is one row after TCRdb ran MiXCR on the multiplex PCR reads. The sample lists about 110,000 distinct CDR3 sequences, about 61% occurring once. The source of this sequence is a man aged 55-75 years with non-small cell lung cancer. The chain joins TRBV6-2 or TRBV6-3 to TRBJ2-2, with D uncertain. Sequenced sample: distant non-tumor lung tissue. This chain's CDR3 is CVSSHPTGELFF. Written as DNA, the CDR3 is TGTGTCAGCAGCCACCCCACCGGGGAGCTGTTTTTT.